The 13 T cell receptor beta chains reported below all come from one sample, sequenced in a study of T cell responses to AZD1222 COVID-19 vaccine. Data came from immunoSEQ multiplex PCR; TCRdb stores just in-frame clones and leaves some out. The table includes more than 30,000 clones, approximately 88% detected once. Sequencing used peripheral blood, obtained 28 days after the second AZD1222 dose. These TCRs come from an adult who received the AZD1222 COVID-19 vaccine.

The chain employs TRBV6-2 or TRBV6-3 and TRBJ1-2; 7 nucleotides line up with TRBD1. The CDR3 is 14 amino acids. The V gene end was trimmed by 6 bases and the J gene end by 0 bases; junction bases not matched to a gene: 4. CDR1 is MNHEY and CDR2 is SVGEGT in the germline V gene. The CDR3 DNA reads TGTGCCAGCAGCCCGGACAGGTCTAACTATGGCTACACCTTC. Residues: CASSPDRSNYGYTF.

The count of this clone is one. This chain joins TRBV6-5 and TRBJ1-1; no firm D call. CDR1 MNHEY and CDR2 SVGAGI come from the germline V gene. CDR3 length: 13 amino acids. DNA of the CDR3: TGTGTGTCCACGAACAGCCAGAACACTGAAGCTTTCTTT. Translated: CVSTNSQNTEAFF.

The sample holds one count of this clone. V and J are TRBV18 and TRBJ1-5; tentative D call: TRBD1 (5 bases). This CDR3 has 14 residues. From germline, CDR1 is KGHSH and CDR2 LQKENI. The V and J ends lost 2 bases and 9 bases respectively, with 14 bases between them. For the CDR3, the DNA is TGTGCCAGCTCACCAGCCAGGGAGACGTGGCCCCAGCATTTT. Amino acids: CASSPARETWPQHF.

The V gene is TRBV24-1, the J gene TRBJ2-3; the D gene could be TRBD1 or TRBD2 (6 bases each). Germline CDR1 is KGHDR and CDR2 is SFDVKD. V lost 8 bases, J lost 0 bases, and 14 bases lay in between. CDR3 length: 15 amino acids. Here the CDR3 DNA reads TGTGCCACCAAAAAGGGGGAGGCTAGCACAGATACGCAGTATTTT. The encoded protein is CATKKGEASTDTQYF.

This clone was recorded only once. The chain uses TRBV4-3 and TRBJ1-2; tentative D call: TRBD1 (5 bases). V lost 0 bases and J 6 bases, leaving 8 bases between the germline ends. Germline V gives CDR1 LGHNA, CDR2 YSLEER. The CDR3 runs to 13 residues. The CDR3 region has the DNA TGCGCCAGCAGCCAAGATCGGGGCGATGGCTACACCTTC. This translates into CASSQDRGDGYTF.

The gene calls are TRBV29-1 and TRBJ1-5; D unclear. CDR1 is SQVTM and CDR2 is ANQGSEA in the germline V gene. V was cut by 4 bases and J by 3 bases, with 13 bases left in between. This CDR3 is built from 14 residues. The CDR3 DNA follows: TGCAGCGTTGGAAGCGGGCGGAACAATCAGCCCCAGCATTTT. Its translation is CSVGSGRNNQPQHF.

The CDR3 nucleotides read TGCGCCAGCAGCCGGGGACAAGAAGAGACCCAGTACTTC. It yields the protein CASSRGQEETQYF. This sequence joins TRBV5-1 and TRBJ2-5, with D possibly matching TRBD1 (6 bases). CDR3 length equals 13 residues. CDR1 and CDR2 (germline): SGHRS, YFSETQ. Trimming stripped 4 bases from V and 3 bases from J, with 10 bases between.

The genes are TRBV4-3 and TRBJ1-3; D possibly corresponds to TRBD1 (5 bases). Germline V gene data show CDR1 as LGHNA and CDR2 as YSLEER. Trimming stripped 4 bases from V and 7 bases from J, with 17 bases between. The CDR3 has 15 amino acids. The CDR3 sequence is CASSPSQGVGNTIYF. DNA for the CDR3: TGCGCCAGCAGCCCTTCTCAGGGAGTCGGGAACACCATATATTTT.

This chain connects TRBV7-2 to TRBJ2-1, with 8 positions matching TRBD1. This CDR3 spans 18 amino acids. V shed 1 base and J 12 bases; nucleotides not matched to a gene: 20. From germline, CDR1 is SGHTA and CDR2 FQGNSA. CDR3 bases: TGTGCCAGCAGCTTAGGTACAGGGGGAAAGGAAACTCGGTTTGTGCAGTTCTTC. Its translation is CASSLGTGGKETRFVQFF. The complete variable domain, with remaining parts taken from reference TRBV7-2 and TRBJ2-1, reads GAGVSQSPSNKVTEKGKDVELRCDPISGHTALYWYRQSLGQGLEFLIYFQGNSAPDKSGLPSDRFSAERTGGSVSTLTIQRTQQEDSAVYLCASSLGTGGKETRFVQFFGPGTRLTVL.

The rearrangement links TRBV14 to TRBJ2-1; D is undetermined. The CDR3 is made up of 14 amino acids. Germline-derived CDR1 and CDR2 are SGHDN and FVKESK. Trimming left V 1 base short and J 8 bases short, with 12 bases between. The CDR3 nucleotides read TGTGCCAGCAGCCAAGCACTCTCGCCAGATGAGCAGTTCTTC. Protein sequence: CASSQALSPDEQFF.

This chain uses TRBV5-1 with TRBJ2-2, with 10 bases aligning to TRBD1. The CDR3 sequence is 14 residues long. Germline CDR1 is SGHRS and CDR2 is YFSETQ. The V segment lost 7 bases and the J segment 5 bases; nucleotides outside the gene matches: 5. CDR3 nucleotides: TGCGCCAGCTGGACAGGGGGAGGTACCGGGGAGCTGTTTTTT. Protein product: CASWTGGGTGELFF.

The chain links TRBV6-2 or TRBV6-3 to TRBJ1-6, with D hard to call. The V gene's germline CDR1 is MNHEY and CDR2 SVGEGT. Trimming removed 2 bases at V and 9 bases at J, with 11 bases between. This CDR3 is built from 14 residues. CDR3 residues: CASSYDSVLSPLHF. CDR3 coding DNA: TGTGCCAGCAGTTACGACTCAGTTCTTTCACCCCTCCACTTT.

This rearrangement joins TRBV7-2 to TRBJ2-7, with D tentatively TRBD2 (6 bases). Trimming shortened V by 4 bases and J by 4 bases, and 17 bases separated the two germline ends. This CDR3 contains 15 residues. Germline V CDR1 and CDR2: SGHTA, FQGNSA. In DNA, the CDR3 is TGTGCCAGCAGCTGGACCGGGACGGGAGATTACGAGCAGTACTTC. It is translated as CASSWTGTGDYEQYF.